This note documents a single T cell receptor beta chain sequence. These data are taken from a study of cytomegalovirus exposure and HLA in healthy donors. The CDR3 totals 14 residues. From germline, CDR1 is LGHNA and CDR2 YNFKEQ. J gave up 5 bases and V 0 bases, and 1 base lay outside the gene matches. PCR employed 60 Vbeta and 13 Jbeta primers. Only in-frame clones appear in the TCRdb table, and some are missing; sequencing was by immunoSEQ multiplex PCR. The sample contains about 170,000 clones, roughly 70% of which appear only once. The clonotype comes from a man in his forties in good health and CMV-seropositive. The source material was PBMCs. The chain has TRBV4-2 and TRBJ1-1, with 9 bases lining up with TRBD1. For the CDR3, the DNA is TGTGCCAGCAGCCAAGACGGACAGGGGACTGAAGCTTTCTTT. Its translation: CASSQDGQGTEAFF.